The TCR beta chain described here comes from a study of T cell repertoires in cytomegalovirus infection. Across the whole study: Researchers turned to recently identified HLA-C-restricted CMV epitopes as well as well-studied HLA-B-restricted ones. Both CMV infection and a matching HLA type were indicated by public TCR beta signatures. Broader study findings: Dominating the ex vivo response were HLA-C-restricted CMV-specific TCR beta clonotypes. Carriers of CMV plus the relevant HLA were identified by cumulative public TCR beta family frequency.

MiXCR, applied by TCRdb to the reads, yields one record per CDR3 protein. The repertoire consists of roughly 920,000 distinct CDR3 sequences, with less than 40% occurring once and the leading ten covering over 12%. Germline lookup yields CDR1 SEHNR and CDR2 FQNEAQ (reference sequence). The junction had 3 bases not matched to a gene; V was cut back by 2 bases and J by 2 bases. The CDR3 has 15 amino acids. A remark on this clonotype: What it recognizes is unknown.

The chain uses TRBV7-9 and TRBJ1-1; 9 bases align to TRBD1. The sequenced sample was cultured CD8+ T cells from PBMCs, obtained from culture after CMV antigen stimulation. This receptor was obtained from a human donor in good health (CMV status not recorded). Some clones in this sample may be carry-over from other donors' samples. This CDR3 reads CASSLKGQGNTEAFF. CDR3 DNA: TGTGCCAGCAGCTTAAAGGGACAGGGTAACACTGAAGCTTTCTTT.